Below, 19 T cell receptor beta chains from the same sample are listed, as sequenced in a study of blood T cells in healthy people across ages. Through a sample-barcoded 5' primer and a J-beta primer mix, a second PCR was run for roughly 6 to 12 cycles. TCRdb passed the 5' RACE reads through MiXCR, listing each CDR3 protein once. The table records roughly 1.6 million distinct CDR3 sequences, roughly 30% of them present only once. Sequencing was done on a sample of blood. The receptors originated from a woman in her twenties or thirties in good health.

This clonotype was observed a handful of times. The V and J genes are TRBV20-1 and TRBJ2-7, with D possibly TRBD1 on 5 matching bases. The germline V gene encodes CDR1 DFQATT and CDR2 SNEGSKA (reference sequence). This CDR3 is built from 13 residues. V dropped 5 bases and J dropped 7 bases, with 18 bases sitting between them. Here the CDR3 reads CSASYWGTVEQYF. The CDR3 region has the DNA TGCAGTGCTTCTTATTGGGGCACAGTGGAGCAGTACTTC.

The chain couples TRBV15 to TRBJ2-7; D might be TRBD2 (5 bases). The CDR3 covers 15 residues. V lost 3 bases, J lost 0 bases, and 12 bases lay in between. Germline CDR1 is LNHNV and CDR2 is YYDKDF (reference sequence). The CDR3 spells CATSRGEEASYEQYF. CDR3 bases: TGTGCCACCAGCAGGGGAGAAGAGGCCTCCTACGAGCAGTACTTC.

This clonotype came up a few times. The chain couples TRBV4-1 to TRBJ2-3, with a tentative D call TRBD2 (6 bases). The CDR3 length is 15 residues. The germline gives CDR1 MGHRA, CDR2 YSYEKL. V gave up 7 bases and J gave up 0 bases, with 14 bases separating them. This chain's CDR3 is CASNPLAISTDTQYF. The CDR3 nucleotides are TGCGCCAGCAATCCACTAGCTATAAGCACAGATACGCAGTATTTT.

This clonotype occurred once. The rearrangement joins TRBV9 to TRBJ1-2; 8 bases align to TRBD1. CDR3 length equals 15 residues. Germline V lookup: CDR1 SGDLS, CDR2 YYNGEE. After removal of 0 bases from V and 3 bases from J, the junction contained 4 bases not matched to a gene. CDR3 in DNA: TGTGCCAGCAGCGTAGGCCCGACAGGGGACTATGGCTACACCTTC. Amino acids: CASSVGPTGDYGYTF. Combining the CDR3 with reference TRBV9 and TRBJ1-2 gives the whole variable domain DSGVTQTPKHLITATGQRVTLRCSPRSGDLSVYWYQQSLDQGLQFLIQYYNGEERAKGNILERFSAQQFPDLHSELNLSSLELGDSALYFCASSVGPTGDYGYTFGSGTRLTVV.

Concerning this clonotype itself: At one end the junction does not follow the germline gene, possibly because of a read error. This chain links TRBV18 with TRBJ2-5, with unresolved D. From germline, CDR1 is KGHSH and CDR2 LQKENI. CDR3 length: 13 amino acids. DNA of the CDR3: TGTGTCAGCTCGCTCACCATAAAAGAGACCCAGTACTTC. Encoded protein: CVSSLTIKETQYF.

This clonotype was seen only a few times. The chain links TRBV28 to TRBJ1-2, with a possible D match to TRBD1 (5 bases). This CDR3 contains 16 residues. The V and J ends lost 5 bases and 4 bases respectively, with 20 bases between them. Germline V gene sequence: CDR1 MDHEN, CDR2 SYDVKM. CDR3 sequence (DNA): TGTGCCAGCAGTCCAATGGGAGGGGAGAGGGTCTATGGCTACACCTTC. Protein product: CASSPMGGERVYGYTF.

The CDR3 loop reads CASSSGPKPGNEQFF. CDR3 coding DNA: TGTGCCAGCAGCTCGGGCCCCAAACCCGGCAATGAGCAGTTCTTC. This rearrangement joins TRBV5-6 to TRBJ2-1; D not resolved. In germline, CDR1 is SGHDT, CDR2 YYEEEE. The CDR3 extends over 15 amino acids. V lost 3 bases to trimming and J lost 6 bases, with 16 bases between them. The complete variable domain, with remaining parts taken from reference TRBV5-6 and TRBJ2-1, reads DAGVTQSPTHLIKTRGQQVTLRCSPKSGHDTVSWYQQALGQGPQFIFQYYEEEERQRGNFPDRFSGHQFPNYSSELNVNALLLGDSALYLCASSSGPKPGNEQFFGPGTRLTVL.

J is TRBJ2-4 and V is TRBV2; D possibly corresponds to TRBD2 (5 bases). TRBJ2-7 explains the end of the DNA better; the J call may be wrong. Germline V lookup: CDR1 SNHLY, CDR2 FYNNEI. CDR3 length: 16 amino acids. The CDR3: CASSDPGNQPWYEQYF. DNA of the CDR3: TGTGCCAGCAGTGACCCCGGGAACCAACCTTGGTACGAGCAGTACTTC.

This clonotype has a handful of counts. This chain uses TRBV24-1 with TRBJ2-1, with 7 bases fitting TRBD2. The CDR3 consists of 15 residues. Unmatched junction bases numbered 10, after V lost 9 bases and J lost 3 bases. CDR1 and CDR2 from the germline V gene are KGHDR and SFDVKD. The CDR3 spells CATGDSSGNYNEQFF. For the CDR3, the DNA is TGTGCCACCGGAGATTCGAGCGGGAACTACAATGAGCAGTTCTTC.

The CDR3 coding sequence is TGCAGTGCCGCGATCCTTAGCACAGATACGCAGTATTTT. Translating gives CSAAILSTDTQYF. The chain uses TRBV20-1 and TRBJ2-3; D gene uncertain. This CDR3 comprises 13 residues. Germline CDR1 reads DFQATT; CDR2 reads SNEGSKA (reference sequence). V was trimmed by 6 bases and J by 0 bases, leaving 10 bases between them.

This clonotype was observed many times. The rearrangement uses TRBV7-6 and TRBJ2-7; 8 bases are shared with TRBD1. The ends lost 4 bases at V and 5 bases at J; junction bases unmatched: 7. The CDR3 sequence is 14 residues long. Germline V gives CDR1 SGHVS, CDR2 FNYEAQ. DNA of the CDR3: TGTGCCAGCAGCTCGGCGACAGGGGCCCACGAGCAGTACTTC. Translating it yields CASSSATGAHEQYF.

This clonotype was detected only a few times. The CDR3 nucleotides are TGTGCCAGCAGCCAAGGCTCTATTGGACAGGGAGACTGTGGCTACACCTTC. This translates into CASSQGSIGQGDCGYTF. This chain uses TRBV4-2 with TRBJ1-2, with TRBD1 matching 8 bases. CDR3 length: 17 residues. V was pared by 1 base and J by 7 bases, with 14 bases of the junction left unmatched. Per the germline V gene, CDR1 is LGHNA and CDR2 is YNFKEQ.

The rearrangement links TRBV20-1 to TRBJ1-4, with D unresolved. Per the germline V gene, CDR1 is DFQATT and CDR2 is SNEGSKA (reference sequence). The CDR3 loop spans 15 amino acids. The germline V and J ends were trimmed by 1 base and 5 bases, with 14 bases remaining between them. The CDR3 DNA reads as TGCAGTGCTAGAGCCCTTGGCCTCAGAAATGAAAAACTGTTTTTT. Its protein product is CSARALGLRNEKLFF.

This chain joins TRBV25-1 and TRBJ2-1; 7 bases map to TRBD2. Trimming at V came to 1 base and at J to 4 bases, leaving 4 bases not matched to a gene. In germline, CDR1 is MGHDK, CDR2 SYGVNS. This CDR3 contains 15 residues. The chain's CDR3 is CASSELGGRYNEQFF. In DNA form, the CDR3 reads TGTGCCAGCAGTGAATTGGGCGGGAGATACAATGAGCAGTTCTTC. Based on the CDR3 plus reference TRBV25-1 and TRBJ2-1, the full variable domain is EADIYQTPRYLVIGTGKKITLECSQTMGHDKMYWYQQDPGMELHLIHYSYGVNSTEKGDLSSESTVSRIRTEHFPLTLESARPSHTSQYLCASSELGGRYNEQFFGPGTRLTVL.

This clonotype has a count of ten or more. This chain joins TRBV5-1 and TRBJ2-1, with D uncertain. V was shortened by 1 base and J by 9 bases, with 11 bases between the two germline ends. Looked up from germline, CDR1 is SGHRS and CDR2 is YFSETQ. The CDR3 totals 13 residues. CDR3 sequence (DNA): TGCGCCAGCAGCTTGATTTCGGGTGCTGAGCAGTTCTTC. This encodes CASSLISGAEQFF.

Notes on this clonotype: A single base separates this from a much larger clone, so it may be a read error. The chain combines TRBV29-1 with TRBJ2-7, with D perhaps matching TRBD1 (6 bases). This CDR3 contains 12 residues. With 5 bases removed from V and 6 bases from J, the gap between germline ends came to 14 bases. The germline gives CDR1 SQVTM, CDR2 ANQGSEA. CDR3 in amino acids: CSVNWATGEQYF. The CDR3 bases are TGCAGCGTTAATTGGGCGACAGGCGAGCAGTACTTC.

This clonotype was detected a few times. This rearrangement joins TRBV2 to TRBJ2-7, with 9 bases identical to TRBD2. The CDR3 covers 15 residues. Germline CDR1 and CDR2: SNHLY and FYNNEI. V trimming: 2 bases; J trimming: 1 base; junction bases outside the gene matches: 3. The CDR3, as DNA: TGTGCCAGCAGTGAACTAGCGGGATTATCCTACGAGCAGTACTTC. Translation: CASSELAGLSYEQYF.

This clonotype was picked up many times. J is TRBJ2-5 and V is TRBV4-2, with D uncertain. The CDR3 spans 14 residues. Per the germline V gene, CDR1 is LGHNA and CDR2 is YNFKEQ. Trimming left V 2 bases short and J 4 bases short, with 11 bases between. CDR3 sequence (DNA): TGTGCCAGCAGCCAAAATGACGCAGGAGAGACCCAGTACTTC. Its translation is CASSQNDAGETQYF.

J is TRBJ2-1 and V is TRBV24-1, with TRBD1 matching 7 bases. The V gene's germline CDR1 is KGHDR and CDR2 SFDVKD. With 11 bases clipped from V and 6 bases from J, the junction kept 9 bases outside the gene matches. The CDR3 runs 13 residues. The DNA for the CDR3 is TGTGCCATCTCAGATCCAGGGGGCAATGAGCAGTTCTTC. As protein: CAISDPGGNEQFF.